The 15 T cell receptor beta chains reported below all come from one sample, sequenced in a study of T cell repertoires in cytomegalovirus infection. TCRdb recomputed calls from the reads with MiXCR, one row per CDR3 protein. The data hold a few hundred thousand distinct CDR3 sequences, with about 34% observed a single time. No antigens are known for them. This specimen was cultured PBMCs, taken from culture after CMV antigen stimulation. Receptors originate from a human donor in good health (CMV status not recorded). Some clones in this sample may be carry-over from other donors' samples.

This clonotype was observed a few times. The rearrangement uses TRBV7-9 and TRBJ1-1, with no clear D. Trimming removed 3 bases from V and 7 bases from J, with 18 bases in between. This CDR3 is 15 amino acids long. The germline V gene encodes CDR1 SEHNR and CDR2 FQNEAQ (reference sequence). DNA of the CDR3: TGTGCCAGCAGCTTTGGACCAGTGTTTGAATTTGAAGCTTTCTTT. Residues: CASSFGPVFEFEAFF.

This clonotype was observed a handful of times. The chain combines TRBV7-2 with TRBJ2-1, with D possibly being TRBD2 (5 bases). Trimming took off 0 bases at V and 3 bases at J, with 18 bases between the two ends. This CDR3 has 18 amino acids. The germline CDR1 and CDR2 sequences are SGHTA and FQGNSA. The CDR3 reads CASSLAPWERLIYNEQFF. In nucleotides, the CDR3 is TGTGCCAGCAGCTTAGCGCCGTGGGAGCGACTGATCTACAATGAGCAGTTCTTC.

The J gene is TRBJ2-3, the V gene TRBV12-3 or TRBV12-4; D possibly corresponds to TRBD2 (6 bases). CDR3 length: 15 amino acids. Trimming took 4 bases from V and 2 from J, leaving 13 bases between them. CDR3 DNA sequence: TGTGCCAGCAGTTCGTCGCGGGAAAACACAGATACGCAGTATTTT. Protein sequence: CASSSSRENTDTQYF.

This clonotype was recorded a few times. The chain is built from TRBV20-1 and TRBJ1-2; no clear D. CDR1 is DFQATT, CDR2 SNEGSKA, per germline (reference sequence). Trimming pared 4 bases from V and 2 bases from J, leaving 11 bases between. CDR3 length: 13 residues. The CDR3 DNA sequence: TGCAGTGCTAAGGAGTATAAAAACTATGGCTACACCTTC. Amino acids: CSAKEYKNYGYTF.

This clonotype showed up just a few times. The chain joins TRBV7-2 to TRBJ1-1, with 7 positions matching TRBD1. The CDR3 has 13 amino acids. V lost 5 bases and J lost 5; bases outside the gene matches: 5. CDR1 and CDR2 (germline): SGHTA, FQGNSA. The CDR3 loop is CASSQGGSTEAFF. The DNA of the CDR3 is TGTGCCAGCAGCCAGGGGGGGAGTACTGAAGCTTTCTTT.

The CDR3 DNA reads TGTGCCAGCAGTCGGTTTGGCGGGGGCACCTACGAGCAGTACTTC. Translating it yields CASSRFGGGTYEQYF. The chain is built from TRBV6-5 and TRBJ2-7; the D gene is possibly TRBD2 (7 bases). Germline V gene lookup returns CDR1 MNHEY and CDR2 SVGAGI. The CDR3 loop spans 15 amino acids. V was cut by 5 bases and J by 2 bases, with 16 bases left in between.

The genes are TRBV20-1 and TRBJ2-1, with D perhaps TRBD2 (6 bases). Germline CDR1 is DFQATT and CDR2 is SNEGSKA (reference sequence). The CDR3 consists of 15 residues. V was clipped by 5 bases and J by 3 bases, with 17 bases between them. The DNA of the CDR3 is TGCAGTGCTCGGTCGGGGCGGGATTTCTACAATGAGCAGTTCTTC. Its translation: CSARSGRDFYNEQFF.

In its sample, this clonotype was seen many times. The chain links TRBV7-2 to TRBJ2-3; D possibly corresponds to TRBD2 (5 bases). Trimming cost V 6 bases and J 4 bases, with 20 bases left between them. The CDR3 loop spans 16 amino acids. Germline lookup yields CDR1 SGHTA and CDR2 FQGNSA. CDR3 region: CASSTTNGLTPDTQYF. The CDR3 DNA is TGTGCCAGCAGTACGACCAACGGACTTACACCAGATACGCAGTATTTT. Filled out from reference TRBV7-2 and TRBJ2-3, the complete variable domain reads GAGVSQSPSNKVTEKGKDVELRCDPISGHTALYWYRQSLGQGLEFLIYFQGNSAPDKSGLPSDRFSAERTGGSVSTLTIQRTQQEDSAVYLCASSTTNGLTPDTQYFGPGTRLTVL.

This clonotype was observed a few times. The chain joins TRBV20-1 to TRBJ2-7; 8 positions agree with TRBD2. V trimming: 5 bases; J trimming: 7 bases; junction bases outside the gene matches: 13. There are 14 residues in the CDR3. CDR1 and CDR2 (germline): DFQATT, SNEGSKA (reference sequence). DNA for the CDR3: TGCAGTGCTCTCCCGGCAGCGGGAGAGCGGGAGCAGTACTTC. Protein sequence: CSALPAAGEREQYF.

This chain joins TRBV5-6 and TRBJ1-2, with D maybe TRBD1 (6 bases). Trimming removed 4 bases at V and 8 bases at J, with 18 bases between. The CDR3 is made up of 14 amino acids. Germline V gene data show CDR1 as SGHDT and CDR2 as YYEEEE. CDR3 region: CASSTNREGAGYTF. CDR3 DNA sequence: TGTGCCAGCAGCACCAACAGGGAAGGTGCCGGCTACACCTTC.

This clonotype was counted only a few times. V and J are TRBV6-2 or TRBV6-3 and TRBJ2-1; 10 nucleotides match TRBD2. Trimming at V came to 4 bases and at J to 6 bases, leaving 6 bases not matched to a gene. Germline values: CDR1 MNHEY, CDR2 SVGEGT. The CDR3 runs 15 residues. CDR3 in amino acids: CASSSGTSVGNEQFF. The CDR3 DNA sequence: TGTGCCAGCAGTTCCGGGACTAGCGTGGGCAATGAGCAGTTCTTC.

This chain connects TRBV11-2 to TRBJ2-2; D not resolved. The CDR3 has 16 residues. Germline loops: CDR1 SGHAT, CDR2 FQNNGV. The V gene lost 4 bases and the J gene lost 1 base, with 13 bases spanning the gap. CDR3 sequence: CASSWWGFGNTGELFF. CDR3 DNA: TGTGCCAGCAGCTGGTGGGGTTTCGGGAACACCGGGGAGCTGTTTTTT.

At least ten counts were recorded for this clonotype. The rearrangement links TRBV12-3 or TRBV12-4 to TRBJ2-1; D is unclear. The CDR3 totals 14 residues. Trimming shortened V by 4 bases and J by 0 bases, and 7 bases separated the two germline ends. This chain's CDR3 is CASSSSGSYNEQFF. Written as DNA, the CDR3 is TGTGCCAGCAGTTCCTCGGGCTCCTACAATGAGCAGTTCTTC.

The chain recombines TRBV6-1 with TRBJ2-7; 8 nucleotides align to TRBD1. CDR1 MNHNS and CDR2 SASEGT come from the germline V gene. V gave up 6 bases and J gave up 4 bases; unmatched junction bases: 5. The CDR3 runs to 13 residues. CDR3 bases: TGTGCCAGCAGAGGACAGGGAGATTACGAGCAGTACGTC. Translated: CASRGQGDYEQYV.

V usage is TRBV7-2 and J usage is TRBJ1-4; D not resolved. Looked up from germline, CDR1 is SGHTA and CDR2 is FQGNSA. The ends were cut back, 5 bases at V and 8 bases at J, with 15 bases in the middle. The CDR3 runs 14 residues. This CDR3 is CASSPSAFGEKLFF. The CDR3, as DNA: TGTGCCAGCAGCCCATCAGCTTTTGGGGAAAAACTGTTTTTT.